The present T cell receptor beta chain was sequenced within a study of beta chain features in type 1 diabetes. The entirety of the isolated RNA underwent reverse transcription, so expressed TCRB transcripts were sequenced. Only in-frame clones appear in the TCRdb table, and some are missing; sequencing was by immunoSEQ multiplex PCR. The profile shows some 240,000 clones, roughly 11% of them singletons. CDR3 length: 16 residues. CDR1 is SGHTA and CDR2 is FQGNSA in the germline V gene. The V segment lost 5 bases and the J segment 5 bases; nucleotides outside the gene matches: 9. The sequence came from a man aged 18-30 years in good health. The sequenced sample was central memory CD4+ T cells from blood. The chain is built from TRBV7-2 and TRBJ2-1; 10 bases align to TRBD2. In DNA form, the CDR3 reads TGTGCCAGCAGCCCCCGGCGGCTAGCGGGGGACAATGAGCAGTTCTTC. Its protein is CASSPRRLAGDNEQFF.